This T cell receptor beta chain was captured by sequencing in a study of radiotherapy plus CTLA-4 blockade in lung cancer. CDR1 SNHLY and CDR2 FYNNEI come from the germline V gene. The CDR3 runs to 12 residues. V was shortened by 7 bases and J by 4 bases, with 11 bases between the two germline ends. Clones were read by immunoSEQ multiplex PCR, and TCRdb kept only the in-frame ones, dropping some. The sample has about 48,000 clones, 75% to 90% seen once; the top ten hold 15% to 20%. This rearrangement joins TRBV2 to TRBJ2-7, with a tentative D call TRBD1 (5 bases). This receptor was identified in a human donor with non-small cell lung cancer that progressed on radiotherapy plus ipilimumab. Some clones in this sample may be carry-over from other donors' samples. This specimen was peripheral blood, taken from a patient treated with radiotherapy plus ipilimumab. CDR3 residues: CASTDSEYEQYF. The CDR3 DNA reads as TGTGCCAGCACCGACAGCGAATACGAGCAGTACTTC.